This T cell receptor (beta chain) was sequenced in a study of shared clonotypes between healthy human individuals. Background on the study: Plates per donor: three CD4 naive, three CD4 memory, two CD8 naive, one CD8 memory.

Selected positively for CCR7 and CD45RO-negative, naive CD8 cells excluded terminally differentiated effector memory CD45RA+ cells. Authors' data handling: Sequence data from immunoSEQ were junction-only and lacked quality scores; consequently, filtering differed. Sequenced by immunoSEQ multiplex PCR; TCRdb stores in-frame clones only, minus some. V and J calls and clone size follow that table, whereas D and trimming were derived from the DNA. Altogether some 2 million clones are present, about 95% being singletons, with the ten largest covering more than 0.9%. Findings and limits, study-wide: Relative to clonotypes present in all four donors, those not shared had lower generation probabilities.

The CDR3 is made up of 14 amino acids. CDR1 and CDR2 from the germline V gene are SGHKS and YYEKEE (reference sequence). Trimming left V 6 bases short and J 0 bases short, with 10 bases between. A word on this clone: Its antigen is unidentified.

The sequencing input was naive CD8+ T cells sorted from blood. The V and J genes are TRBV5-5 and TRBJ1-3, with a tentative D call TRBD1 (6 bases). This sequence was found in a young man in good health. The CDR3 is CASTGQSSGNTIYF. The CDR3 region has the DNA TGTGCCAGCACCGGACAGTCCTCTGGAAACACCATATATTTT.